This T cell receptor beta chain was sequenced in a study of cytomegalovirus exposure and HLA in healthy donors. CDR1 and CDR2 (germline): SGHRS, YFSETQ. V gave up 4 bases and J gave up 5 bases, with 12 bases separating them. The CDR3 is made up of 13 amino acids. Assay used: immunoSEQ multiplex PCR; TCRdb lists only in-frame clones, some missing. Of 190,000 or so clones in the sample, around 82% are singletons; the top ten hold 2.5% to 3.5%. Input material: PBMCs. V gene TRBV5-1 combines with J gene TRBJ2-5, with D possibly being TRBD1 (5 bases). The origin of this receptor is a woman aged 18-30 years in good health and CMV-seropositive. The DNA of the CDR3 is TGCGCCAGCAGCGGAAGTAAGGGGGAGACCCAGTACTTC. It is translated as CASSGSKGETQYF.